This T cell receptor beta chain was identified during a study of blood T cell repertoires in COVID-19 (dated by TCRdb to between 2020 and 2021). At the level of the whole study: ImmuneRACE Cohort 3 recovered participants were defined by two consecutive negative NP/OP PCR tests, healthcare professional clearance, or symptom resolution. Samples from collaborators originated in the United States, Italy and Spain and spanned both the acute and convalescent phases of COVID-19. The prospective study material was composed of cDNA or gDNA derived from T cells, B-cell-depleted T cells, or PBMCs. Deeply sampled blood TCRbeta repertoires from subjects exposed to, actively infected with, or recovered from COVID-19 were included in the dataset. The repertoires were released in a freely available public database intended as a resource for research on the immune response to SARS-CoV-2. The samples were drawn from two sources: the first 160 participants of the ongoing ImmuneRACE study, and fewer than 1,500 subjects contributed by 6 global collaborators. Nearly every sample came with metadata listing a de-identified subject ID, COVID-19 status, age in years and sex. Where available, HLA class I and class II types were obtained from metadata supplied by the sample provider rather than from assay-based typing. Here is what the overall study found, with its caveats: Clinical and demographic metadata were provided uncurated, with the amount varying by source and participant.

According to the germline V gene (reference sequence), CDR1 reads MNHEY and CDR2 reads SMNVEV. Spanning cysteine to phenylalanine, the CDR3 consists of 16 amino acids. Only CDR3 DNA remains: 48 bases, in frame from the first base. At the junction V is shortened by 3 bases and J by 3 bases, with 17 bases in between. The immunoSEQ Assay, a bias-controlled multiplex PCR, was used to amplify TCRbeta CDR3 regions from genomic DNA. In the original analysis: The number of nucleated cells in each sample was estimated from the amplification of reference gene primers within the assay. To quantify the absolute abundance of each unique TCRbeta CDR3 rearrangement, sequence reads were collapsed and filtered. For each sample, productive Simpson clonality was calculated as the square root of Simpson's diversity index over productive rearrangements. TCRdb stores this immuneACCESS table with in-frame sequences only. Part of the clones is absent; in the studies checked, under half of the shortfall reflects unresolved V genes, and no reason is known for the rest. The V and J calls and clone size come from that table; D and trimming were worked out from the DNA. In this sample the table shows roughly 150,000 clones, approximately 87% of which occur a single time. Roughly 4.3% of the sample goes to the ten largest clones.

This clone was recorded a few times. The specificity of this receptor is unknown. Base qualities are not at hand, and no much larger clone is one base apart. In the prospective study, participants were about 18 to 90 years old, resided in about two dozen geographic areas of the United States, and were enrolled through a virtual design. Cohort assignment in the prospective study relied on participant-reported clinical history from a screening survey and a study questionnaire. In the prospective study, mobile phlebotomists collected whole blood, serum and a nasopharyngeal or oropharyngeal swab from each participant. Additional blood draws and questionnaires over an approximately two-month period could optionally be provided by prospective study participants. Before DNA extraction, blood samples from the prospective study were shipped at room temperature or frozen.

Material: PBMCs or T cells enriched from blood (not recorded which). The V and J genes are TRBV27 and TRBJ1-2, with TRBD1 as a weak D call on 6 bases. The receptor's source is a man aged 50 to 60 in a cohort exposed to, infected with or recovered from COVID-19 (not recorded which). The CDR3: CASSLLGAPRDYGYTF. Read as DNA, the sequence is TGTGCCAGCAGTTTGTTGGGGGCTCCTAGAGACTATGGCTACACCTTC.